The rows below give T cell receptor beta chains drawn from one sample of a study of T-cell reconstitution after alpha-beta-depleted transplantation in children. TCRdb reprocessed the PCR reads with MiXCR, giving one entry per CDR3 protein. The sample yields 130,000 or so distinct CDR3 sequences, about a tenth seen once. The sequenced sample was PBMCs, mostly from graft donor cells, obtained 180 days after TCRalphabeta/CD19-depleted stem cell transplant. The receptors originated from a girl under three years old who had a stem cell transplant for combined immunodeficiency, so the T cells may come from the graft donor. CDR3s include the opening cysteine and the closing phenylalanine or tryptophan. A D gene is named only where the DNA matches it firmly. Some rows mark clone size as missing; the rest say once, few, many or name a class of expanded clone.

clone_size j_call d_call v_call cdr3_nt cdr3_aa
- TRBJ2-1 TRBD2 TRBV7-4 TGTGCCAGCAGCTTAGTCGGGACTAGCGGGAGGGCCAATTACAATGAGCAGTTCTTC CASSLVGTSGRANYNEQFF
many TRBJ2-6 - TRBV18 TGTGCCAGCTCACCCCCCGGGTATGGGGCTGGGGCCAACGTCCTGACTTTC CASSPPGYGAGANVLTF
few TRBJ1-2 TRBD1 TRBV5-1 TGCGCCAGCAGCTGGTGGACAGGGATTCTCTATGGCTACACCTTC CASSWWTGILYGYTF
- TRBJ2-2 - TRBV29-1 TGCAGCGTTGAAAGGCCAGGCGGGGAGCTGTTTTTT CSVERPGGELFF
many TRBJ1-2 TRBD1 TRBV6-1 TGTGCCAGCAGGAACTGGGACAGGAGGAACTATGGCTACACCTTC CASRNWDRRNYGYTF
- TRBJ2-2 - TRBV29-1 TGCAGCGGGATTGGTCAGCCGAACACCGGGGAGCTGTTTTTT CSGIGQPNTGELFF
- TRBJ2-1 - TRBV11-2 TGTGCCAGCAGCTTAGGTCCACAGTTCTACAATGAGCAGTTCTTC CASSLGPQFYNEQFF
few TRBJ1-4 TRBD1 TRBV5-1 TGCGCCAGCAGCCTAGGACAGGGTAATTCTAATGAAAAACTGTTTTTT CASSLGQGNSNEKLFF
few TRBJ1-5 - TRBV19 TGTGCCAGTAGAGGGGAGCAGGGCAGATGGCAGCCCCAGCATTTT CASRGEQGRWQPQHF
many TRBJ2-3 - TRBV4-3 TGCGCCAGCAGCCAAGGAGGCAGGGAAACAGATACGCAGTATTTT CASSQGGRETDTQYF
few TRBJ1-2 - TRBV7-2 TGTGCCAGCAGCTTAGAGGCCGGGCCCAGGGACTATGGCTACACCTTC CASSLEAGPRDYGYTF
many TRBJ2-7 - TRBV12-3/TRBV12-4 TGTGCCAGCAGTCCCGGGGTATACGAGCAGTACTTC CASSPGVYEQYF
few TRBJ1-1 - TRBV12-3/TRBV12-4 TGTGCCAGCAGTTTACAGAGATGGGACACTGAAGCTTTCTTT CASSLQRWDTEAFF
many TRBJ2-1 TRBD2 TRBV20-1 TGCAGTGCTAGACTAGCGGGAGTCGGATCCTACAATGAGCAGTTCTTC CSARLAGVGSYNEQFF
- TRBJ2-5 - TRBV20-1 TGCAGTGCTAGGCCTAGCCGTTCTCGGGAGACCCAGTACTTC CSARPSRSRETQYF
- TRBJ2-5 TRBD2 TRBV27 TGTGCCAGCAGTTTTGGGGGGGGGGAGACCCAGTACTTC CASSFGGGETQYF
few TRBJ2-3 - TRBV29-1 TGCAGCGTTGAAGATGCAAGGCAGGGCACCGATACGCAGTATTTT CSVEDARQGTDTQYF
many TRBJ2-2 TRBD2 TRBV6-1 TGTGCCAGCACCCCTCTCGGGAGGGGCGTGGACACCGGGGAGCTGTTTTTT CASTPLGRGVDTGELFF
- TRBJ2-1 TRBD2 TRBV20-1 TGCGTCGCTAGCGGGGGACCCTATGAGCAGTTCTTC CVASGGPYEQFF
few TRBJ1-1 - TRBV6-5 TGTGCCAGCAGTTCACGTGGGGGGGGAGCTTTCTTT CASSSRGGGAFF
few TRBJ2-7 TRBD1 TRBV5-1 TGCGCCAGCAGTATAAAGGGGGCACCCTACGAGCAGTACTTC CASSIKGAPYEQYF
- TRBJ2-2 - TRBV9 TGTGCCAGCAGCGTGGGGCACCTGAACACCGGGGAGCTGTTTTTT CASSVGHLNTGELFF